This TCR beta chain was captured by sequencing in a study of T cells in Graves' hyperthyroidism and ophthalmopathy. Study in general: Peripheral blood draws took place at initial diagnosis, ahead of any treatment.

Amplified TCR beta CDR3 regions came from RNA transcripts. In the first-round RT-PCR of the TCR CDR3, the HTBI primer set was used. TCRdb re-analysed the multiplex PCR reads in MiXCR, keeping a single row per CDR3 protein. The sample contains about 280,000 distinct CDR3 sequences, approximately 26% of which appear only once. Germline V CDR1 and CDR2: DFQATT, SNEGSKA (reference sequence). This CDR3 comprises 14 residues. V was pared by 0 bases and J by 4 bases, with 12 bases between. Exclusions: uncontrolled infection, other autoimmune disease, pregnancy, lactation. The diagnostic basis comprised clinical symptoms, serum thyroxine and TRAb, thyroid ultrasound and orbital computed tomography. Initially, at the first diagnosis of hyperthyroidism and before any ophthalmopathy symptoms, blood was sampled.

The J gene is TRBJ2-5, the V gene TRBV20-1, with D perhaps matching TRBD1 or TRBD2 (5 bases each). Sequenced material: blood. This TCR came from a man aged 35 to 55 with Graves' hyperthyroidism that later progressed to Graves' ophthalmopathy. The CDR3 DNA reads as TGCAGTGCTAGAGAGGGACCGACGCCAGAGACCCAGTACTTC. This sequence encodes CSAREGPTPETQYF.